The present T cell receptor (beta chain) was sequenced within a study of CD8+CD57+ T cells in acquired aplastic anemia. Study-level background: Sorted CD4+ and CD8+ cells yielded DNA averaging about 3.2 ug.

Profiling of TCR beta VDJ combinations and CDR3 sequences used genomic DNA as template. TCRdb fed the reads into MiXCR, producing one record per CDR3 protein. The profile covers 300,000 or so distinct CDR3 sequences, with about 56% appearing a single time and roughly 8% taken by the ten largest. This clonotype was detected many times. The target antigen is unknown. Study results and limitations: Patients shared twenty-nine CD8+ CDR3 sequences with controls. A significant difference in CD8+ Simpson's diversity between patients and controls was not found.

This CDR3 spans 14 amino acids. Trimming removed 6 bases from V and 6 bases from J, with 21 bases in between. The germline gives CDR1 DFQATT, CDR2 SNEGSKA (reference sequence). This receptor was taken from a human donor with severe aplastic anemia or a healthy control (not recorded which). The chain carries TRBV20-1 and TRBJ2-7; possible D gene TRBD1, 6 bases. What was sequenced was sorted CD4+, CD8+, or CD8+CD57+ T cells (not recorded which) from PBMCs. CDR3 in amino acids: CSAKQGSGVGEQYF. CDR3 nucleotide sequence: TGCAGTGCGAAACAGGGATCTGGGGTTGGCGAGCAGTACTTC.